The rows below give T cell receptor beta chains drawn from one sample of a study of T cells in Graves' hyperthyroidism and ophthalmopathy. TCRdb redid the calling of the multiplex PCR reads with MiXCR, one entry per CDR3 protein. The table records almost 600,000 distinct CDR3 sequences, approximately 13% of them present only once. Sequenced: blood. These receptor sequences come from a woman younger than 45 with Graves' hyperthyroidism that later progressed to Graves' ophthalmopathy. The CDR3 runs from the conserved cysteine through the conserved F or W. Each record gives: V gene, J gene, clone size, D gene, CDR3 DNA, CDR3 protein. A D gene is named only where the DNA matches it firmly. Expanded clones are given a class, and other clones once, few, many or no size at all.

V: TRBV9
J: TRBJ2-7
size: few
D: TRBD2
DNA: TGTGCCAGCAGCGAGGGACTAGCGGGAGTGTACGAGCAGTACTTC
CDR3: CASSEGLAGVYEQYF

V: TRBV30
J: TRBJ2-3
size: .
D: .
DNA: TGTGCCTGGAGTGTAGGAACATTCACAGATACGCAGTATTTT
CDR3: CAWSVGTFTDTQYF

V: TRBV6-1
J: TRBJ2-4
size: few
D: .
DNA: TGTGCCAGCAGTGAGCCGGCCAAAAACATTCAGTACTTC
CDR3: CASSEPAKNIQYF

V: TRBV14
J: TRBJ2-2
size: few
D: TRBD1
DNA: TGTGCCAGCAGCCAAGTAGGACAGGCCTTAAACACCGGGGAGCTGTTTTTT
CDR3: CASSQVGQALNTGELFF

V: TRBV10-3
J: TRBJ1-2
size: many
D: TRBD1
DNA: TGTGCCATCACCTACGGACAGGGAGCTAACTATGGCTACACCTTC
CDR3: CAITYGQGANYGYTF

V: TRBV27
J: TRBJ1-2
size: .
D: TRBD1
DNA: TGTGCCAGCAGCCCGGGACAGGGGTTATCCTATGGCTACACCTTC
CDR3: CASSPGQGLSYGYTF

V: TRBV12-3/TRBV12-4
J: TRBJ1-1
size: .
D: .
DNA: TGTGCCAGCAGCTCCGAAGATGGCTATAGCACTGAAGCTTTCTTT
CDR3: CASSSEDGYSTEAFF

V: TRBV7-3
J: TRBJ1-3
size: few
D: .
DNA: TGTGCCAGCAGCTTAGTGGCGCCGGGAAACACCATATATTTT
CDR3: CASSLVAPGNTIYF

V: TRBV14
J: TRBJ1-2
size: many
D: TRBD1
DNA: TGTGCCAGCAGCCGCTCGGACAGGGGTTACTATGGCTACACCTTC
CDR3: CASSRSDRGYYGYTF

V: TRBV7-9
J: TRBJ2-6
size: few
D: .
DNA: TGTGCCAGCAGCTTAGGCCAGGGACCGGGGGGGGCCAACGTCCTGACTTTC
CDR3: CASSLGQGPGGANVLTF

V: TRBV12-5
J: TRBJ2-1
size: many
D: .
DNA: TGTGCTAGTGGTCGAACTTCCGGGACAAATACCTACAATGAGCAGTTCTTC
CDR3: CASGRTSGTNTYNEQFF

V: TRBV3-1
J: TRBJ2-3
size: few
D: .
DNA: TGTGCCAGCAGCCAAGATCTGGGGGACGCAGATACGCAGTATTTT
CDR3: CASSQDLGDADTQYF

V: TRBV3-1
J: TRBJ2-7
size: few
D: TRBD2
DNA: TGTGCCAGCAGCCACCGTCGGACTAGCGGAGCCTACGAGCAGTACTTC
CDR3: CASSHRRTSGAYEQYF

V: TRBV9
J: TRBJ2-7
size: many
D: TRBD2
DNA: TGTGCCAGCAGCCCGGATAGCGGGAGACTTAACCACGAGCAGTACTTC
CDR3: CASSPDSGRLNHEQYF

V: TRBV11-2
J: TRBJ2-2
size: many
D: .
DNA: TGTGCCAGCAGCTTAGGCGGGACCGGGGAGCTGTTTTTT
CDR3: CASSLGGTGELFF

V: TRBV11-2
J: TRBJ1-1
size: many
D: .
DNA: TGTGCCAGCAGCTTGGGCCTAATGAACACTGAAGCTTTCTTT
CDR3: CASSLGLMNTEAFF

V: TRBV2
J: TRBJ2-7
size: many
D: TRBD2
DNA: TGTGCCAGCAGCGTGACTAGCGGGAGTGTCCACGAGCAGTACTTC
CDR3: CASSVTSGSVHEQYF

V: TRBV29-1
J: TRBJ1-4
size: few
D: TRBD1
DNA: TGCAGCGTGACAGGGGCCTCTAATGAAAAACTGTTTTTT
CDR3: CSVTGASNEKLFF

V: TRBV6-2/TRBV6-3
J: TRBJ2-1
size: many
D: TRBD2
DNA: TGTGCCAGCAGTCATGACCGAGCGGGAGAGGACCGGAGCTCCTACAATGAGCAGTTCTTC
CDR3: CASSHDRAGEDRSSYNEQFF

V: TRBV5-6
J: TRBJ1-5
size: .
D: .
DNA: TGTGCCAGCAGCTTATCCCCAGGGGCGAGACAGCCCCAGCATTTT
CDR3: CASSLSPGARQPQHF

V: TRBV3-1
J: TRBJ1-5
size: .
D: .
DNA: TGTGCCAGCAGCCAAGATCGGGAGGGTACTAATCAGCCCCAGCATTTT
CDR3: CASSQDREGTNQPQHF

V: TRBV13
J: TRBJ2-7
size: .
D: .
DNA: TGTGCCAGCAGCCCACTGGGTCCCTTGTCCTACGAGCAGTACTTC
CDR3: CASSPLGPLSYEQYF

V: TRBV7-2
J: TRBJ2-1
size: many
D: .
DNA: TGTGCCAGCAGCTTAGCCAGCGGAGCCTACAATGAGCAGTTCTTC
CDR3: CASSLASGAYNEQFF

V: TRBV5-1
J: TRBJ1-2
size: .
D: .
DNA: TGCGCCAGCAGCTTGGCCGGGCCCGCTAACTATGGCTACACCTTC
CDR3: CASSLAGPANYGYTF

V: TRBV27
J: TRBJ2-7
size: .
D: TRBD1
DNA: TGTGCCAGCAGCCAAGGGACAGGGGGCGGGATAGGTTCCTACGAGCAGTACTTC
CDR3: CASSQGTGGGIGSYEQYF

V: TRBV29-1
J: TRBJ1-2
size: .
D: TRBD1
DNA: TGCAGCGTTGAACGTTTGGGCAGGGGGCTAAATGGCGACACCTTC
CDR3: CSVERLGRGLNGDTF

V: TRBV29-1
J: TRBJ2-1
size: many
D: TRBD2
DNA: TGCAGCGTTGGGTGGAGGACTAGCGGTACCTACAATGAGCAGTTCTTC
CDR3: CSVGWRTSGTYNEQFF

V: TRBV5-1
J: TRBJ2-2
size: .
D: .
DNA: TGCGCCAGCAGCCCCATGGGGGGCCCCGGGGAGCTGTTTTTT
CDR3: CASSPMGGPGELFF

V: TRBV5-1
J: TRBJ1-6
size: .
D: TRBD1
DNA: TGCGCCAGCAGCATAGAACAGGGGCGGGATTCACCCCTCCACTTT
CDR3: CASSIEQGRDSPLHF

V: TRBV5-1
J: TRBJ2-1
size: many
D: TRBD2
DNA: TGCGCCAGCAGCCGGGGACTAGCGGGAGGGCCTTTGTTCAATGAGCAGTTCTTC
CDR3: CASSRGLAGGPLFNEQFF

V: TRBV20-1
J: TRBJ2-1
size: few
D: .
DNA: TGCAGTGCTAGAAGCGGGCAGAGCTCCTACAATGAGCAGTTCTTC
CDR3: CSARSGQSSYNEQFF

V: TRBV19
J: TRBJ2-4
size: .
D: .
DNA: TGTGCCAGTAGTATAGAGGAAAGCAAAAACATTCAGTACTTC
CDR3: CASSIEESKNIQYF

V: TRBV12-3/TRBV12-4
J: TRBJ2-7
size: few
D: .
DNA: TGTGCCAGCACCCACGGGGACGGTTACGAGCAGTACTTC
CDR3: CASTHGDGYEQYF

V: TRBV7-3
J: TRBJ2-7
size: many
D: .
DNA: TGTGCCAGCAGCCAATACAGGGCCGGGGATTACTACGAGCAGTACTTC
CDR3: CASSQYRAGDYYEQYF

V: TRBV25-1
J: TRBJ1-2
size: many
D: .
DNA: TGTGCCAGCAGTGAATCCATCACGACAGCATATGGCTACACCTTC
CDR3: CASSESITTAYGYTF

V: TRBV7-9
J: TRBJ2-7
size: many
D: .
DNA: TGTGCCAGCAGTTCCGTGGAGGGTACCTACGAGCAGTACTTC
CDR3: CASSSVEGTYEQYF

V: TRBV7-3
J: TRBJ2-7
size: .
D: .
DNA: TGTGCCAGCAGCTTAACGGCCGGACAGTCTGGCTCCTACGAGCAGTACTTC
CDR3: CASSLTAGQSGSYEQYF

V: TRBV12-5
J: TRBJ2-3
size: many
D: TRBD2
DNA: TGTGCTAGTGGGGGACTAGCACCCCCAGCAGATACGCAGTATTTT
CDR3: CASGGLAPPADTQYF

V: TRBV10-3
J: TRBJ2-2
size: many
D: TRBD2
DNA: TGTGCCATCAGTGGGACTAGCTCAGGGGAGCTGTTTTTT
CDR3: CAISGTSSGELFF

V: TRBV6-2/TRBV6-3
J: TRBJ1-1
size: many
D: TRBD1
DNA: TGTGCCAGCAGGAGACTCGGGACAGGGGCGTCTGAAGCTTTCTTT
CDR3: CASRRLGTGASEAFF

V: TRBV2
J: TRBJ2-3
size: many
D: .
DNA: TGTGCCAGCAGTGAACACTCCCCGGGGACACAGGCCAGCTTCACAGATACGCGGTATTTT
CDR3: CASSEHSPGTQASFTDTRYF

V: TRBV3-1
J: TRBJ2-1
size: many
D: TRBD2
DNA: TGTGCCAGCAGCCAAGGACTAGCGGGAGGGTATGAGCAGTTCTTC
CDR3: CASSQGLAGGYEQFF

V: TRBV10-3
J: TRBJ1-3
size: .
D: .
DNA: TGTGCCATCAGTGAGGACGGAGCTGGAAACACCATATATTTT
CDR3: CAISEDGAGNTIYF

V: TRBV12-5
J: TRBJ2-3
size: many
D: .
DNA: TGTGCTAGTGGGATTCCCTCGACAGATACTAGCACAGATACGCAGTATTTT
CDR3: CASGIPSTDTSTDTQYF

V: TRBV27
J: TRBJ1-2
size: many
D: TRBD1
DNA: TGTGCCAGCAGTTTTGGACAGGGTCGGGGTGGCTACACCTTC
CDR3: CASSFGQGRGGYTF

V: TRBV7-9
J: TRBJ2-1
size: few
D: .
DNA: TGTGCCAGCAGCTTTGGGTCGGGAGAGGGCGAGCAGTTCTTC
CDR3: CASSFGSGEGEQFF

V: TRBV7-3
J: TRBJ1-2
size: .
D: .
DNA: TGTGCCAGCAGCCCTACCGGTGGAACAAATTACTATGGCTACACCTTC
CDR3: CASSPTGGTNYYGYTF

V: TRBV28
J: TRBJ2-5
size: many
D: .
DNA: TGTGCCAGCGGCCTTGGGGGGGCGGGAGAGACCCAGTACTTC
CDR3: CASGLGGAGETQYF

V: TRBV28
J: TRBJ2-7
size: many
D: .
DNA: TGTGCCAGCAGGGCCGGGACTGAGTATTACGAGCAGTACTTC
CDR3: CASRAGTEYYEQYF

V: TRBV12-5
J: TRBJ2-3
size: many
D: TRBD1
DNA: TGTGCTAGTGGTTTGCCCACGTCAAACAGGGGTACAGATACGCAGTATTTT
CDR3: CASGLPTSNRGTDTQYF